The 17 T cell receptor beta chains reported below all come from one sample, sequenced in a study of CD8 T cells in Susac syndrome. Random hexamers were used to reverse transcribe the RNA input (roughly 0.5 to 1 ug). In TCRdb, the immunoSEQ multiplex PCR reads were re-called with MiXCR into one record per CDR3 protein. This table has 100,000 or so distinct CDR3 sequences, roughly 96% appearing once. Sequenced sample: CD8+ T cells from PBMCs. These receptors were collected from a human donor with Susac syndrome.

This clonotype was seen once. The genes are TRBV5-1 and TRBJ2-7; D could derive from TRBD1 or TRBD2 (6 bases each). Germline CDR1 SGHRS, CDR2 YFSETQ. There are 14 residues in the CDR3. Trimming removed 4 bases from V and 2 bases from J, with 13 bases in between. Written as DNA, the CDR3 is TGCGCCAGCAGCCCGGAGGGGGGAACCTACGAGCAGTACTTC. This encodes CASSPEGGTYEQYF.

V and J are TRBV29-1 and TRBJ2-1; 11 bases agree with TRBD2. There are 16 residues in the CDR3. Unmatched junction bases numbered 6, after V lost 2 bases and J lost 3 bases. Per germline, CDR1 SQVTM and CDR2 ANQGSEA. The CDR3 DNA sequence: TGCAGCGTTGAAACAACTAGCGGGAGCGACTACAATGAGCAGTTCTTC. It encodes CSVETTSGSDYNEQFF.

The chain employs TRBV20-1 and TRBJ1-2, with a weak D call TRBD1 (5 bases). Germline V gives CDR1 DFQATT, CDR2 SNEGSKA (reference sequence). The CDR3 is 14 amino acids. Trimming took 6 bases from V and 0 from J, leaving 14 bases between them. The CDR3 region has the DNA TGCAGTGCGGGGGAGGGGTCCCCTAACTATGGCTACACCTTC. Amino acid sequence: CSAGEGSPNYGYTF.

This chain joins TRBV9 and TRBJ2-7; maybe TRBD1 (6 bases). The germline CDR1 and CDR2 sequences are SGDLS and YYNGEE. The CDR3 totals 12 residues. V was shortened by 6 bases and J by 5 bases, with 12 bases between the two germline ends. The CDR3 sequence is CASKGQGNEQYF. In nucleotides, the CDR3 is TGTGCCAGCAAGGGACAAGGGAACGAGCAGTACTTC.

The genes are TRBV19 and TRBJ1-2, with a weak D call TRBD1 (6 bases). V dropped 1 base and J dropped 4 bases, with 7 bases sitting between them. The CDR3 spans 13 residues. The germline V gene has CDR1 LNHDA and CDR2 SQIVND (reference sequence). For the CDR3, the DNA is TGTGCCAGTAGTATAGGCAGGGGCTATGGCTACACCTTC. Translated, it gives CASSIGRGYGYTF.

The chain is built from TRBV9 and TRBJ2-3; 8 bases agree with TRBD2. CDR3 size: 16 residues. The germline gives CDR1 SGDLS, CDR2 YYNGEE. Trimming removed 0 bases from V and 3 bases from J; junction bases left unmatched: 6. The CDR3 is CASSVAPRGGTDTQYF. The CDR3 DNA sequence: TGTGCCAGCAGCGTAGCTCCACGGGGGGGAACAGATACGCAGTATTTT.

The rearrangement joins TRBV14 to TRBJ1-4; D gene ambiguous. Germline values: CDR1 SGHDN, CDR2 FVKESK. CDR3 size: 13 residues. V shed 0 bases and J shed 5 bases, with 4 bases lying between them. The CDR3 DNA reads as TGTGCCAGCAGCCAAGACTTGAATGAAAAACTGTTTTTT. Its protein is CASSQDLNEKLFF. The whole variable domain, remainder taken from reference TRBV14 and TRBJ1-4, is EAGVTQFPSHSVIEKGQTVTLRCDPISGHDNLYWYRRVMGKEIKFLLHFVKESKQDESGMPNNRFLAERTGGTYSTLKVQPAELEDSGVYFCASSQDLNEKLFFGSGTQLSVL.

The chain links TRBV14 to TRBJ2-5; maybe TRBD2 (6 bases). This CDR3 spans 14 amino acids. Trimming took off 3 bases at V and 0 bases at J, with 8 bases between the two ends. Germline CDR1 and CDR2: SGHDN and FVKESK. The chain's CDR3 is CASSHRDYQETQYF. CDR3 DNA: TGTGCCAGCAGCCACAGGGACTACCAAGAGACCCAGTACTTC.

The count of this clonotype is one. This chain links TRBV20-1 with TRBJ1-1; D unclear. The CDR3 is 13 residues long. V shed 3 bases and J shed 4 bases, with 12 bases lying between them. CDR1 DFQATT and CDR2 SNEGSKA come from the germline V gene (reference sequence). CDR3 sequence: CSASGAWATEAFF. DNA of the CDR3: TGCAGTGCTAGCGGCGCTTGGGCCACTGAAGCTTTCTTT.

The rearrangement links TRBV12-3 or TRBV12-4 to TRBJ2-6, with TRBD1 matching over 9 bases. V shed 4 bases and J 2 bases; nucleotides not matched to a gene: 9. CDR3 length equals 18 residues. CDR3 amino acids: CASSSAGTGYAGANVLTF. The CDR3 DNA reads TGTGCCAGCAGTTCCGCCGGGACAGGGTACGCTGGGGCCAACGTCCTGACTTTC.

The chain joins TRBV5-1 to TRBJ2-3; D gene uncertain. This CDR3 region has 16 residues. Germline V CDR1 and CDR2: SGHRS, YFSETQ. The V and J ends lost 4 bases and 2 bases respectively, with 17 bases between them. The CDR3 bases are TGCGCCAGCAGCCCGGGCGGTGGACCACTCACAGATACGCAGTATTTT. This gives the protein CASSPGGGPLTDTQYF. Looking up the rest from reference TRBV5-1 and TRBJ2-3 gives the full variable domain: KAGVTQTPRYLIKTRGQQVTLSCSPISGHRSVSWYQQTPGQGLQFLFEYFSETQRNKGNFPGRFSGRQFSNSRSEMNVSTLELGDSALYLCASSPGGGPLTDTQYFGPGTRLTVL.

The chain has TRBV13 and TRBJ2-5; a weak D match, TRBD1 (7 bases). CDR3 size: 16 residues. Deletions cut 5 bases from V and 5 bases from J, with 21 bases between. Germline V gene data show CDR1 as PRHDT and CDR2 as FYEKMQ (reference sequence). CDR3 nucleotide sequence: TGTGCCAGCAGCGATCAAGACAGGGCTCGGGGGGAGACCCAGTACTTC. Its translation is CASSDQDRARGETQYF.

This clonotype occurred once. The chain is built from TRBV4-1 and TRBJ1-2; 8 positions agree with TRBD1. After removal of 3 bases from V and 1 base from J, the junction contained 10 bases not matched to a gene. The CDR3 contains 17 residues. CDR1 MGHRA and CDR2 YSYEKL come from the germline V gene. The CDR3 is CASSQPATGAVNYGYTF. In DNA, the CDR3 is TGCGCCAGCAGCCAGCCTGCGACAGGGGCTGTTAACTATGGCTACACCTTC.

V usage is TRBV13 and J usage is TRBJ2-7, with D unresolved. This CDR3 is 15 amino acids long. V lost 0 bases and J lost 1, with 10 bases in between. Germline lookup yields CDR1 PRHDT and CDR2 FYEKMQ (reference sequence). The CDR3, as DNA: TGTGCCAGCAGCTTAGGTCGGGCGGTATCCTACGAGCAGTACTTC. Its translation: CASSLGRAVSYEQYF.

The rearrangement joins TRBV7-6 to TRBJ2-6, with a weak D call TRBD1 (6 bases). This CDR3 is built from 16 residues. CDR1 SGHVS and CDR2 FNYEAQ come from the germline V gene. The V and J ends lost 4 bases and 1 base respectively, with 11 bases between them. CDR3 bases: TGTGCCAGCAGCTCCACCGGACAGTCTGGGGCCAACGTCCTGACTTTC. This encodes CASSSTGQSGANVLTF.

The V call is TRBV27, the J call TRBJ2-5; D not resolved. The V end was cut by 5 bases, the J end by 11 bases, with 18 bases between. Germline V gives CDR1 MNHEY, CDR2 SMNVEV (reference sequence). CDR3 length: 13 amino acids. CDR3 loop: CASSPRDLGEQYF. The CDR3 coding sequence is TGTGCCAGCAGTCCCCGTGACTTAGGAGAGCAGTACTTC.

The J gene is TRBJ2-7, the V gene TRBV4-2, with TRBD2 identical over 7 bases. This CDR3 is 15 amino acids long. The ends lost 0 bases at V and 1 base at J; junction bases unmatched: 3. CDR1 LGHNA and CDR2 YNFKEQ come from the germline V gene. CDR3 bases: TGTGCCAGCAGCCAAGACTGGCGGGAGTCCTACGAGCAGTACTTC. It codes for CASSQDWRESYEQYF.